In this sample, the clone carrying this T cell receptor (beta chain) turned up many times. The antigen is unknown. Germline V CDR1 and CDR2: LNHDA, SQIVND (reference sequence). CDR3 length: 12 amino acids. V trimming: 5 bases; J trimming: 8 bases; junction bases outside the gene matches: 5. Time point indicated: patch test 3, about 24 weeks after DPC sensitization. Treatment noted: therapeutic diphenylcyclopropenone sensitization with weekly scalp DPC. TCRdb reprocessed the RACE reads via MiXCR and lists one record per CDR3 protein. The repertoire holds tens of thousands of distinct CDR3 sequences, with under 15% as singletons. The data originate from a study of human T cells and chemical hapten exposure. For the study at large: Per-sample variation in TCR yield stemmed mainly from small pooled library volume differences.

Study-wide findings and caveats: Versus controls, significantly more large CDR3 similarity clusters arose from expanded TCRs. Unchanged with DPC sensitization were TCRs above 1 in 1000 frequency. In the PT1 data, expanded TCR counts showed a positive correlation with patch test score.

Sequencing used whole blood, obtained in connection with sensitization to the hapten diphenylcyclopropenone (DPC). The genes are TRBV19 and TRBJ1-2, with TRBD1 matching over 7 bases. The TCR was taken from a man under 40 with alopecia areata. Some clones in this sample may be carry-over from other donors' samples. The CDR3: CASSPRQGGYTF. In DNA, the CDR3 is TGTGCCAGTAGTCCTAGACAGGGCGGCTACACCTTC.